The 24 T cell receptor beta chains presented below share a single source sample, sequenced in a study of CD8 T cells in Susac syndrome. A quantity of roughly 0.5 to 1 ug RNA underwent reverse transcription using random hexamers. TCRdb re-called the immunoSEQ multiplex PCR reads through MiXCR, storing one row per CDR3 protein. Of some 170,000 distinct CDR3 sequences listed, about 95% are singletons. Material: CD4+ T cells from PBMCs. These receptors all come from a human donor in good health.

The CDR3 loop reads CASKAGGTYNEQFF. CDR3 sequence (DNA): TGTGCCAGCAAAGCGGGGGGGACCTACAATGAGCAGTTCTTC. The J gene is TRBJ2-1, the V gene TRBV7-3; 10 nucleotides line up with TRBD2. CDR1 is SGHTA and CDR2 is FQGTGA in the germline V gene. After removal of 7 bases from V and 2 bases from J, the junction contained 2 bases not matched to a gene. This CDR3 region has 14 residues.

The genes are TRBV11-2 and TRBJ2-4; TRBD2 is a possible D gene (6 bases). Trimming removed 3 bases at V and 0 bases at J, with 12 bases between. Germline assignment: CDR1 SGHAT and CDR2 FQNNGV. This CDR3 has 16 amino acids. The CDR3 is CASSFGGGLAKNIQYF. In DNA, the CDR3 is TGTGCCAGCAGCTTTGGGGGAGGTTTAGCCAAAAACATTCAGTACTTC.

The chain links TRBV30 to TRBJ2-7; 9 positions match TRBD1. Germline assignment: CDR1 GTSNPN and CDR2 SVGIG (reference sequence). Trimming removed 0 bases from V and 5 bases from J; junction bases left unmatched: 8. The CDR3 runs 15 residues. The CDR3 DNA sequence: TGTGCCTGGAGTGTGGGGGGGACAGGGACCCACGAGCAGTACTTC. Protein: CAWSVGGTGTHEQYF. The complete variable domain, with remaining parts taken from reference TRBV30 and TRBJ2-7, reads SQTIHQWPATLVQPVGSPLSLECTVEGTSNPNLYWYRQAAGRGLQLLFYSVGIGQISSEVPQNLSASRPQDRQFILSSKKLLLSDSGFYLCAWSVGGTGTHEQYFGPGTRLTVT.

The gene calls are TRBV7-9 and TRBJ2-6; the D is unclear. V lost 11 bases, J lost 1 base, and 15 bases lay in between. The CDR3 has 15 residues. Per germline, CDR1 SEHNR and CDR2 FQNEAQ (reference sequence). CDR3 nucleotides: TGTGCCCCGGTTGCGGCCCAGTCTGGGGCCAACGTCCTGACTTTC. This sequence encodes CAPVAAQSGANVLTF.

The V gene is TRBV2, the J gene TRBJ1-1, with 7 positions matching TRBD1. CDR3 size: 14 residues. Germline V gene lookup returns CDR1 SNHLY and CDR2 FYNNEI. With V trimmed by 1 base and J by 5 bases, 4 bases remained unmatched. CDR3 coding DNA: TGTGCCAGCAGTGAAGGAGGGGGCCGGACTGAAGCTTTCTTT. Its translation is CASSEGGGRTEAFF.

The V and J genes are TRBV6-1 and TRBJ2-6; tentatively, D is TRBD2 (7 bases). Deletions cut 8 bases from V and 0 bases from J, with 20 bases between. CDR3 size: 18 residues. Germline V CDR1 and CDR2: MNHNS, SASEGT. Written as DNA, the CDR3 is TGTGCCAGCCGGGAGGACAGACTGATTATCTCTGGGGCCAACGTCCTGACTTTC. It codes for CASREDRLIISGANVLTF.

This chain connects TRBV11-2 to TRBJ2-1, with TRBD2 matching 8 bases. Germline assignment: CDR1 SGHAT and CDR2 FQNNGV. Trimming cost V 3 bases and J 7 bases; bases outside gene matches: 8. The CDR3 totals 15 residues. The CDR3 reads CASSLVKRERNEQFF. CDR3 nucleotides: TGTGCCAGCAGCTTGGTGAAGCGGGAGCGGAATGAGCAGTTCTTC. The variable domain in full, with the rest retrieved from reference TRBV11-2 and TRBJ2-1, is EAGVAQSPRYKIIEKRQSVAFWCNPISGHATLYWYQQILGQGPKLLIQFQNNGVVDDSQLPKDRFSAERLKGVDSTLKIQPAKLEDSAVYLCASSLVKRERNEQFFGPGTRLTVL.

This clonotype was seen a single time. The CDR3 is CASSFLSRGQGSETQYF. The DNA of the CDR3 is TGTGCCAGCAGCTTTTTGTCGAGGGGGCAAGGGTCAGAGACCCAGTACTTC. The V and J genes are TRBV5-6 and TRBJ2-5; 7 bases line up with TRBD1. Germline V lookup: CDR1 SGHDT, CDR2 YYEEEE. The V segment lost 2 bases and the J segment 4 bases; nucleotides outside the gene matches: 14. The CDR3 is 17 residues long.

The rearrangement joins TRBV7-2 to TRBJ2-5, with TRBD1 matching over 9 bases. V dropped 5 bases and J dropped 2; count of bases not matched to a gene: 6. The CDR3 runs to 15 residues. Germline-derived CDR1 and CDR2 are SGHTA and FQGNSA. The CDR3 DNA sequence: TGTGCCAGCAGCACACAGGGGGCTCTTCAAGAGACCCAGTACTTC. It is translated as CASSTQGALQETQYF.

J is TRBJ1-4 and V is TRBV6-5; 9 bases map to TRBD1. The V and J ends lost 5 bases and 8 bases, in that order; junction bases with no gene match: 6. Germline CDR1 MNHEY, CDR2 SVGAGI. The CDR3 has 14 residues. This CDR3 reads CASSPGQGWEKLFF. CDR3 nucleotides: TGTGCCAGCAGTCCGGGACAGGGTTGGGAAAAACTGTTTTTT.

The chain employs TRBV30 and TRBJ1-5; D is uncertain. Germline V gene data show CDR1 as GTSNPN and CDR2 as SVGIG (reference sequence). The CDR3 contains 13 residues. V was clipped by 2 bases and J by 5 bases, with 10 bases between them. The CDR3 DNA reads as TGTGCCTGGAGTTTGACATCTCATCAGCCCCAGCATTTT. Its translation is CAWSLTSHQPQHF.

This clonotype was seen only once. The chain uses TRBV4-3 and TRBJ2-7, with TRBD2 identical over 10 bases. The germline CDR1 and CDR2 sequences are LGHNA and YSLEER. V trimming: 2 bases; J trimming: 0 bases; junction bases outside the gene matches: 4. This CDR3 is 16 amino acids long. The DNA for the CDR3 is TGCGCCAGCAGCCAAAGGACTAGCGGCCACTCCTACGAGCAGTACTTC. Residues: CASSQRTSGHSYEQYF.

This chain links TRBV4-1 with TRBJ1-1, with no clear D. The V end lost 4 bases, the J end lost 1 base, and 10 bases lay between the germline ends. The V gene's germline CDR1 is MGHRA and CDR2 YSYEKL. CDR3 length equals 14 residues. The CDR3 region is CASSLAGANTEAFF. In DNA, the CDR3 is TGCGCCAGCAGCCTAGCGGGAGCGAACACTGAAGCTTTCTTT.

This CDR3 reads CASSFSGRGETQYF. CDR3 nucleotides: TGTGCCAGCAGCTTTAGCGGGAGGGGAGAGACCCAGTACTTC. The V call is TRBV7-2, the J call TRBJ2-5; the match to TRBD2 covers 11 bases. The CDR3 spans 14 residues. V was clipped by 3 bases and J by 4 bases; unmatched bases: 1. CDR1 is SGHTA, CDR2 FQGNSA, per germline.

The gene calls are TRBV20-1 and TRBJ2-7; 11 bases are shared with TRBD2. CDR1 and CDR2 (germline): DFQATT, SNEGSKA (reference sequence). The CDR3 has 15 amino acids. The V gene end was trimmed by 6 bases and the J gene end by 0 bases; junction bases not matched to a gene: 7. The CDR3 sequence: CSANPGTSGSYEQYF. The CDR3 DNA reads TGCAGTGCAAATCCCGGGACTAGCGGCTCCTACGAGCAGTACTTC.

The sample holds one count of this clonotype. This rearrangement joins TRBV19 to TRBJ1-2, with D unresolved. Germline-derived CDR1 and CDR2 are LNHDA and SQIVND (reference sequence). Trimming removed 2 bases from V and 4 bases from J, with 5 bases in between. The length of the CDR3 is 12 residues. The CDR3 DNA is TGTGCCAGTAGTATAAACAGCTATGGCTACACCTTC. This codes for CASSINSYGYTF.

The gene calls are TRBV7-9 and TRBJ1-1; possibly TRBD1 for D (5 bases). V lost 3 bases, J lost 1 base, and 9 bases lay in between. The length of the CDR3 is 14 residues. The germline CDR1 and CDR2 sequences are SEHNR and FQNEAQ (reference sequence). This CDR3 reads CASSFFQGNTEAFF. CDR3 coding DNA: TGTGCCAGCAGCTTTTTCCAGGGGAACACTGAAGCTTTCTTT. Combining the CDR3 with reference TRBV7-9 and TRBJ1-1 gives the whole variable domain DTGVSQNPRHKITKRGQNVTFRCDPISEHNRLYWYRQTLGQGPEFLTYFQNEAQLEKSRLLSDRFSAERPKGSFSTLEIQRTEQGDSAMYLCASSFFQGNTEAFFGQGTRLTVV.

The V call is TRBV30, the J call TRBJ1-1; possible D gene TRBD1, 5 bases. Germline CDR1 is GTSNPN and CDR2 is SVGIG (reference sequence). Trimming cost V 2 bases and J 6 bases, with 19 bases left between them. The CDR3 sequence is 15 residues long. The CDR3 region has the DNA TGTGCCTGGAGTTATCAAGGACAATCGATCGCTGAAGCTTTCTTT. It codes for CAWSYQGQSIAEAFF.

This chain links TRBV9 with TRBJ2-7, with a tentative D call TRBD1 (6 bases). This CDR3 has 15 amino acids. V was clipped by 0 bases and J by 0 bases, with 10 bases between them. The germline V gene has CDR1 SGDLS and CDR2 YYNGEE. In DNA form, the CDR3 reads TGTGCCAGCAGCGTAGGGGACACCCTCTCCTACGAGCAGTACTTC. Translated, it gives CASSVGDTLSYEQYF.

The table lists this clonotype with a count of one. V is TRBV29-1 and J is TRBJ2-7; 12 bases map to TRBD1. J was trimmed by 4 bases and V by 3 bases; bases with no gene match: 4. The CDR3 runs 14 residues. Germline V gene sequence: CDR1 SQVTM, CDR2 ANQGSEA. The CDR3 sequence: CSVDVGQGAYEQYF. As DNA, the CDR3 is TGCAGCGTTGATGTGGGACAGGGGGCATACGAGCAGTACTTC.

The chain is built from TRBV4-1 and TRBJ2-3; TRBD1 matches at 7 bases. The CDR3 runs 15 residues. With 4 bases clipped from V and 2 bases from J, the junction kept 6 bases outside the gene matches. CDR1 is MGHRA, CDR2 YSYEKL, per germline. The DNA of the CDR3 is TGCGCCAGCAGCCGAATGGGACAGCTCACAGATACGCAGTATTTT. This sequence encodes CASSRMGQLTDTQYF.

This clonotype showed up just once. J is TRBJ1-2 and V is TRBV2, with TRBD1 matching 7 bases. Germline V gene data show CDR1 as SNHLY and CDR2 as FYNNEI. With V trimmed by 2 bases and J by 2 bases, 8 bases remained unmatched. The CDR3 is 16 amino acids. CDR3 sequence (DNA): TGTGCCAGCAGTGAAACAGACAGGGCCTCAAACTATGGCTACACCTTC. Translated, it gives CASSETDRASNYGYTF.

The chain links TRBV30 to TRBJ2-5; 10 nucleotides match TRBD2. The CDR3 contains 14 residues. After removal of 2 bases from V and 5 bases from J, the junction contained 5 bases not matched to a gene. From germline, CDR1 is GTSNPN and CDR2 SVGIG (reference sequence). CDR3 sequence (DNA): TGTGCCTGGAGTAGGACTAGCGGCGGGGAGACCCAGTACTTC. Residues: CAWSRTSGGETQYF.

This chain uses TRBV7-6 with TRBJ1-1, with a weak D call TRBD1 (5 bases). With 1 base removed from V and 0 bases from J, the gap between germline ends came to 6 bases. Germline V gives CDR1 SGHVS, CDR2 FNYEAQ. The CDR3 runs to 14 residues. Here the CDR3 DNA reads TGTGCCAGCAGCTTAGACAGGATGAACACTGAAGCTTTCTTT. Translated: CASSLDRMNTEAFF. Full variable domain (missing parts from reference TRBV7-6 and TRBJ1-1): GAGVSQSPRYKVTKRGQDVALRCDPISGHVSLYWYRQALGQGPEFLTYFNYEAQQDKSGLPNDRFSAERPEGSISTLTIQRTEQRDSAMYRCASSLDRMNTEAFFGQGTRLTVV.